The rows below give T cell receptor beta chains drawn from one sample of a study of blood T cell repertoires in COVID-19. Sequenced by immunoSEQ multiplex PCR; TCRdb stores in-frame clones only, minus some. The sample lists approximately 280,000 clones; roughly 80% were seen once. Specimen: PBMCs or T cells enriched from blood (not recorded which). The receptors were gathered from a man in his forties who had been exposed to COVID-19. The CDR3 runs from the conserved cysteine through the conserved F or W. D genes are given only for firm matches. Clone size is not always given. Where it is, it says once, few, many or a class for expanded clones.

>TRBV7-2|TRBJ1-6|NA|NA|17
CASKHPLDRFYNSPLHF
TGTGCCAGTAAGCACCCCTTGGACAGATTCTATAATTCACCCCTCCACTTT
>TRBV19|TRBJ2-1|NA|NA|14
CASTQGRSYNEQFF
TGTGCCAGTACCCAGGGCCGCTCCTACAATGAGCAGTTCTTC
>TRBV27|TRBJ2-1|NA|NA|13
CASSLWGDNEQFF
TGTGCCAGCAGTTTATGGGGGGACAATGAGCAGTTCTTC
>TRBV2|TRBJ2-5|NA|NA|13
CASTHEGLETQYF
TGTGCCAGCACCCATGAGGGTTTAGAGACCCAGTACTTC
>TRBV19|TRBJ2-1|NA|TRBD1|15
CASSPPGQDPNEQFF
TGTGCCAGTAGTCCTCCGGGACAGGATCCCAATGAGCAGTTCTTC
>TRBV13|TRBJ2-3|NA|NA|15
CASSGTRGGLDTQYF
TGTGCCAGCAGCGGGACACGGGGCGGGCTAGATACGCAGTATTTT
>TRBV19|TRBJ2-2|NA|NA|14
CASRQGQNTGELFF
TGTGCCAGTAGGCAGGGGCAGAACACCGGGGAGCTGTTTTTT
>TRBV7-9|TRBJ1-2|once|NA|18
CASSLEYSSLAWGNGYTF
TGTGCCAGCAGCTTAGAGTATTCGAGTCTCGCGTGGGGCAATGGCTACACCTTC
>TRBV2|TRBJ2-7|NA|NA|15
CASKGGRANSYEQYF
TGTGCCAGCAAGGGTGGCAGGGCAAACTCCTACGAGCAGTACTTC
>TRBV15|TRBJ2-3|NA|TRBD2|15
CATRLTGTSGYTQYF
TGTGCCACCCGATTAACGGGGACTAGCGGGTATACGCAGTATTTT
>TRBV13|TRBJ2-5|NA|NA|16
CASSSTQGMSGETQYF
TGTGCCAGCAGCTCCACTCAGGGGATGAGCGGAGAGACCCAGTACTTC
>TRBV7-3|TRBJ2-3|NA|TRBD2|17
CASSSTSSGRAADTQYF
TGTGCCAGCAGTTCCACCTCTAGCGGGAGGGCCGCAGATACGCAGTATTTT
>TRBV19|TRBJ2-7|few|NA|11
CASSIGLEQYF
TGTGCCAGTAGTATAGGACTCGAGCAGTACTTC
>TRBV5-1|TRBJ2-1|NA|TRBD2|17
CASSSRLAGGLSDEQFF
TGCGCCAGCAGCTCTAGACTAGCGGGAGGGCTCAGTGATGAGCAGTTCTTC
>TRBV4-1|TRBJ2-7|NA|NA|15
CASSHPDSATYEQYF
TGCGCCAGCAGCCACCCGGACAGTGCTACCTACGAGCAGTACTTC
>TRBV4-2|TRBJ2-7|NA|TRBD1|17
CASSQDSRGQGFHEQYF
TGTGCCAGCAGCCAAGATAGTAGGGGACAGGGCTTCCACGAGCAGTACTTC
>TRBV13|TRBJ1-5|NA|TRBD1|15
CASSYGTGAIQPQHF
TGTGCCAGCAGCTATGGGACAGGGGCGATTCAGCCCCAGCATTTT
>TRBV19|TRBJ1-5|NA|TRBD1|14
CATDGGTGDQPQHF
TGTGCCACCGATGGGGGGACAGGGGATCAGCCCCAGCATTTT
>TRBV12-5|TRBJ1-2|NA|NA|12
CASGPTGNGYTF
TGTGCTAGTGGTCCCACAGGGAATGGCTACACCTTC
>TRBV5-4|TRBJ2-1|NA|TRBD1|13
CASSIRGPNEQFF
TGTGCCAGCAGCATCAGGGGGCCTAATGAGCAGTTCTTC
>TRBV19|TRBJ2-5|NA|NA|13
CASRRTAQETQYF
TGTGCCAGTAGGCGAACAGCCCAAGAGACCCAGTACTTC
>TRBV19|TRBJ1-5|NA|NA|16
CASMAATAEGNQPQHF
TGTGCCAGTATGGCAGCTACGGCGGAGGGCAATCAGCCCCAGCATTTT
>TRBV5-6|TRBJ2-3|NA|TRBD2|17
CASSSPGAGGVTDTQYF
TGTGCCAGCAGCTCGCCTGGCGCGGGAGGGGTCACAGATACGCAGTATTTT
>TRBV10-3|TRBJ2-2|NA|NA|16
CAISGLGGANTGELFF
TGTGCCATCAGTGGATTGGGGGGAGCGAACACCGGGGAGCTGTTTTTT
>TRBV12-3/TRBV12-4|TRBJ1-2|NA|NA|12
CASSTSGYGYTF
TGTGCCAGCAGTACTAGTGGATATGGCTACACCTTC
>TRBV6-5|TRBJ2-3|NA|NA|14
CASNTDGASGTQYF
TGTGCCAGCAACACTGATGGGGCATCGGGTACGCAGTATTTT